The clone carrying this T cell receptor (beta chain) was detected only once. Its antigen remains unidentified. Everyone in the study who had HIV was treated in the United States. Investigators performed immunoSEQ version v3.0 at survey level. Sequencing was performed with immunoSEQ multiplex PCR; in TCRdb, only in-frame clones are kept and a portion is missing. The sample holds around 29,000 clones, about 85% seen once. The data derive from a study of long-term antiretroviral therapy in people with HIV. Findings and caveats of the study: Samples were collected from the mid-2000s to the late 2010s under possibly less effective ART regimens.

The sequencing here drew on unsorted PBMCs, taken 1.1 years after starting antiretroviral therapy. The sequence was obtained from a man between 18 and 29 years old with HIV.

The CDR3 region has the DNA TGTGCCACTTCGTTGACAGGGGAGAACACTGAAGCTTTCTTT. The encoded protein is CATSLTGENTEAFF. V is TRBV10-3 and J is TRBJ1-1; 8 nucleotides align to TRBD1. Unmatched junction bases numbered 8, after V lost 10 bases and J lost 1 base. Germline assignment: CDR1 ENHRY and CDR2 SYGVKD. This CDR3 contains 14 residues.